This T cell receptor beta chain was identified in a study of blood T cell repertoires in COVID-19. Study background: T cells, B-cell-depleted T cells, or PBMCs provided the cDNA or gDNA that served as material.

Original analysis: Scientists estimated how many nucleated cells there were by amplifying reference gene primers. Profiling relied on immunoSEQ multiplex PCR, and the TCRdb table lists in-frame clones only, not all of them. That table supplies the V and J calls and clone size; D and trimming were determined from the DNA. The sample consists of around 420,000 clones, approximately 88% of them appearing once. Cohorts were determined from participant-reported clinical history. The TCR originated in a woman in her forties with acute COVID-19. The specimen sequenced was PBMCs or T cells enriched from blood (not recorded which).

In DNA, the CDR3 is TGTGCCACCAGCAGAGATCTCGACACTGAAGCTTTCTTT. Its protein is CATSRDLDTEAFF. The V gene is TRBV15, the J gene TRBJ1-1; D call uncertain. V was pared by 0 bases and J by 3 bases, with 5 bases between. Germline-derived CDR1 and CDR2 are LNHNV and YYDKDF (reference sequence). CDR3 length: 13 residues.